This T cell receptor beta chain was found in a study of T cells in tumors after PD-1 blockade. Study as a whole: Patients had no prior checkpoint blockade, systemic immunosuppressants, or anti-cancer therapy within 4 weeks.

Using immunoSEQ multiplex PCR, the repertoire was profiled, and TCRdb retains in-frame clones only, with some absent. Among about 24,000 clones listed, nearly 85% were seen once. Germline V gene sequence: CDR1 MGHRA, CDR2 YSYEKL. Deletions cut 4 bases from V and 2 bases from J, with 6 bases between. This CDR3 is built from 12 residues. The V gene is TRBV4-1, the J gene TRBJ2-7, with D uncertain. The receptor comes from a human donor with basal cell carcinoma. The material was PBMCs, obtained after anti-PD-1 treatment. The CDR3 DNA reads TGCGCCAGCAGCCCTGGACCCTACGAGCAGTACTTC. This codes for CASSPGPYEQYF.